This TCR beta chain was identified during a study of T cell changes during pregnancy in multiple sclerosis. The method was immunoSEQ multiplex PCR; TCRdb's version includes in-frame clones alone and lacks a portion of them. The sample yields 60,000 to 65,000 clones, about 90% seen once. The V end was cut by 8 bases, the J end by 0 bases, with 17 bases between. The CDR3 is 16 residues long. The germline gives CDR1 LNHNV, CDR2 YYDKDF (reference sequence). This clonotype was obtained from a female donor in good health, enrolled as a control in a pregnancy study. This specimen consisted of peripheral blood, obtained in the second trimester of pregnancy. The J gene is TRBJ1-3, the V gene TRBV15; possible D gene TRBD1, 6 bases. The CDR3 is CATGQRDTSSGNTIYF. The CDR3 region has the DNA TGTGCCACCGGGCAGAGGGACACCAGCTCTGGAAACACCATATATTTT.